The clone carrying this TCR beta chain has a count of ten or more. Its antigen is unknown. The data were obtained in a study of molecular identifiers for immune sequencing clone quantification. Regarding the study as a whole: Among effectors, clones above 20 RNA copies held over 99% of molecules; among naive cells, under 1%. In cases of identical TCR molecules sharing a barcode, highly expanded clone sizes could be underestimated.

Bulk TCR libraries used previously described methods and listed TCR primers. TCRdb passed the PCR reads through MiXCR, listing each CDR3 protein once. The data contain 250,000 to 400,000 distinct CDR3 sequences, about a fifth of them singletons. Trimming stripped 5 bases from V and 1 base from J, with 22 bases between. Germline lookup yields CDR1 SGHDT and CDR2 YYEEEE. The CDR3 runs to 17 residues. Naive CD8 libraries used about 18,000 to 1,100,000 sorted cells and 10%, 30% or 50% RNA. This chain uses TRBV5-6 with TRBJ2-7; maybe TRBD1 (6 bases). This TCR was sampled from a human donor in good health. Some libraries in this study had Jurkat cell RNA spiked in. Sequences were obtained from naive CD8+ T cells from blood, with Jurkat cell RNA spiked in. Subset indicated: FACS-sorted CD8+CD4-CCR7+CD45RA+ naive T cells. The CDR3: CASSPNPRDTGSYEQYF. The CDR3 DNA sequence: TGTGCCAGCAGTCCAAACCCCCGGGACACCGGATCCTACGAGCAGTACTTC.